This TCR beta chain comes out of a study of T cell responses to AZD1222 COVID-19 vaccine. Some clones are missing from TCRdb's copy, which holds only in-frame ones; the method was immunoSEQ multiplex PCR. The sample carries roughly 150,000 clones, approximately 91% recorded once. Overall study results and limits: Donors, mostly white British, included more females; clonal diversity was possibly underestimated. Seropositive status at baseline applied to only six AZD1222 recipients.

Remarks on this clone: Its matching antigen is unknown.

The CDR3 contains 17 residues. Germline V gives CDR1 SGHNT, CDR2 YYREEE (reference sequence). With 3 bases removed from V and 0 bases from J, the gap between germline ends came to 13 bases. The V call is TRBV5-4, the J call TRBJ1-6; the D is unclear. The sample consisted of peripheral blood, taken 28 days after the second AZD1222 dose. This clonotype was sampled from an adult who received the AZD1222 COVID-19 vaccine. The CDR3: CASSSTAPSSYNSPLHF. For the CDR3, the DNA is TGTGCCAGCAGCTCTACCGCGCCGAGCTCCTATAATTCACCCCTCCACTTT. The complete variable domain, with remaining parts taken from reference TRBV5-4 and TRBJ1-6, reads ETGVTQSPTHLIKTRGQQVTLRCSSQSGHNTVSWYQQALGQGPQFIFQYYREEENGRGNFPPRFSGLQFPNYSSELNVNALELDDSALYLCASSSTAPSSYNSPLHFGNGTRLTVT.